This T cell receptor (beta chain) was found in a study of T cell responses to AZD1222 COVID-19 vaccine. At the level of the study: Pooled in the analysis were second doses at about 4 or about 12 weeks. General study results and limits: Reports indicate that nearly half of spike-specific TCRs are directed at unmutated variant regions. CD4 TCRs covered the whole spike, strongest at regions 160-218 and 743-854. Clonal diversity was possibly underestimated; the donors were predominantly white British and more often female.

Regarding this clone: Its antigen remains unidentified.

Repertoires were generated with immunoSEQ multiplex PCR, while TCRdb's copy carries only in-frame clones and drops some. The table has approximately 94,000 clones, about 86% seen once. The V segment lost 4 bases and the J segment 2 bases; nucleotides outside the gene matches: 12. CDR3 length equals 16 residues. Germline CDR1 is GTSNPN and CDR2 is SVGIG (reference sequence). The source is an adult in good health. Sequenced material: peripheral blood, taken on day 0 of AZD1222 vaccination. The rearrangement joins TRBV30 to TRBJ2-3, with TRBD1 matching over 7 bases. The CDR3 sequence: CAWNTGTVHDTDTQYF. The DNA for the CDR3 is TGTGCCTGGAATACCGGGACAGTTCATGACACAGATACGCAGTATTTT.